Listed here are 2 T cell receptor beta chains from one sample, sequenced in a study of human T cells and chemical hapten exposure. A single record per CDR3 protein comes from TCRdb applying MiXCR to the RACE reads. The table lists about 120,000 distinct CDR3 sequences, 13% of them singletons. As to time point: pre-sensitization, week 0. The treatment was: therapeutic diphenylcyclopropenone sensitization with weekly scalp DPC. The starting material was whole blood, obtained in connection with sensitization to the hapten diphenylcyclopropenone (DPC). The receptors derive from a woman aged 18-29 years with alopecia areata. Some clones in this sample may be carry-over from other donors' samples.

The gene calls are TRBV7-2 and TRBJ2-2, with TRBD2 identical over 7 bases. Germline assignment: CDR1 SGHTA and CDR2 FQGNSA. Trimming removed 5 bases from V and 4 bases from J; junction bases left unmatched: 10. The CDR3 covers 16 residues. CDR3 coding DNA: TGTGCCAGCAGCCCACTAGCGATTGTTGGCACCGGGGAGCTGTTTTTT. Its translation: CASSPLAIVGTGELFF.

This clonotype appeared many times. The rearrangement joins TRBV4-1 to TRBJ2-1; D may be TRBD1 (5 bases). The V and J ends lost 0 bases and 0 bases respectively, with 12 bases between them. Germline assignment: CDR1 MGHRA and CDR2 YSYEKL. The CDR3 sequence is 17 residues long. The CDR3 region is CASSQENMGLSYNEQFF. The CDR3 DNA sequence: TGCGCCAGCAGCCAAGAAAATATGGGGCTCTCCTACAATGAGCAGTTCTTC.